This T cell receptor beta chain was obtained from a study of blood T cell repertoires in COVID-19. Across the study: Acute and convalescent COVID-19 specimens originated in the United States, Italy and Spain. Sources were T cells, B-cell-depleted T cells, or PBMCs; the material itself was cDNA or gDNA.

The V gene end was trimmed by 1 base and the J gene end by 3 bases; junction bases not matched to a gene: 4. The V gene's germline CDR1 is SGHVS and CDR2 FNYEAQ. The CDR3 spans 15 residues. In the study's own analysis: It was from reference gene primer amplification that nucleated cell counts were estimated. The repertoire was sequenced with immunoSEQ multiplex PCR; TCRdb's copy has only in-frame clones and lacks some. D and trimming come from the DNA, and the V and J calls and clone size come from that table. The sample lists some 85,000 clones, approximately 80% occurring once. Seattle researchers signed up patients amid active infection and tracked them longitudinally.

The J gene is TRBJ2-3, the V gene TRBV7-6; 7 nucleotides line up with TRBD1. Sequencing was carried out using peripheral blood. The TCR was taken from a man between 65 and 85 years old with COVID-19, enrolled during active disease. CDR3 in DNA: TGTGCCAGCAGCTTAGGTGACAGGGAAACAGATACGCAGTATTTT. Protein sequence: CASSLGDRETDTQYF.